This T cell receptor (beta chain) was found in a study of blood T cell repertoires in COVID-19. At the level of the study: Material from acute and convalescent COVID-19 was sourced from the United States, Italy and Spain.

In the original workflow: From reference gene primer amplification, estimates of nucleated cell counts were derived. Libraries were prepared by immunoSEQ multiplex PCR; TCRdb keeps only in-frame clonotypes and omits some of them. V and J calls and clone size come straight from that table; D and trimming were deduced from the DNA. Found here are 280,000 or so clones, roughly 90% of them singletons; the top ten hold about 1.7%. The CDR3 is made up of 13 amino acids. V lost 7 bases and J lost 7; bases outside the gene matches: 8. Germline assignment: CDR1 SQVTM and CDR2 ANQGSEA. This receptor was taken from a woman aged 18-30 years with acute COVID-19. The sequenced material came from PBMCs or T cells enriched from blood (not recorded which). The chain combines TRBV29-1 with TRBJ1-5, with TRBD1 identical over 9 bases. The CDR3 reads CSAATGTGQPQHF. CDR3 DNA: TGCAGCGCCGCGACAGGGACAGGGCAGCCCCAGCATTTT.